This record covers a single T cell receptor (beta chain). Generated by immunoSEQ multiplex PCR, the TCRdb table keeps only in-frame clones and is missing some. The profile shows a few hundred thousand clones, nearly 90% of them singletons. The germline gives CDR1 SNHLY, CDR2 FYNNEI. The CDR3 sequence is 14 residues long. Trimming shortened V by 7 bases and J by 6 bases, and 17 bases separated the two germline ends. These data are taken from a study of blood T cell repertoires in COVID-19. Material for sequencing was PBMCs or T cells enriched from blood (not recorded which). The J gene is TRBJ2-3, the V gene TRBV2; the D gene is possibly TRBD2 (6 bases). This TCR was sampled from a woman in her thirties who had recovered from COVID-19. The CDR3 sequence is CASTPLGGRDTQYF. The DNA for the CDR3 is TGTGCCAGCACCCCGCTCGGGGGTCGCGATACGCAGTATTTT.